The 22 T cell receptor beta chains listed next were all sequenced from one sample in a study of OX40 agonist ivuxolimab in advanced cancers. Preparation of the library involved the immunoSEQ multiplex PCR assay. TCRdb took over this immuneACCESS table, retaining in-frame rearrangements with V and J assigned. Such tables are incomplete; in checked studies, under half of the missing clones stem from an unresolved V gene, and the remainder is unexplained. Counted in this sample were under 60,000 clones; around 89% of them appeared once. The ten largest clones represent roughly a third of the sample. The sequencing used CD4+ or CD8+ T cells sorted from blood, collected in a trial of the OX40 agonist ivuxolimab. These receptors came from an adult with an advanced solid tumor such as melanoma, head and neck, liver or kidney cancer.

The V and J genes are TRBV19 and TRBJ2-2; D possibly corresponds to TRBD1 (5 bases). Germline V gives CDR1 LNHDA, CDR2 SQIVND (reference sequence). The CDR3 contains 18 residues. V shed 3 bases and J shed 6 bases, with 23 bases lying between them. DNA of the CDR3: TGTGCCAGTAGTATGTTCCCTAGGGGCCTTTCATCTGCCGGGGAGCTGTTTTTT. As protein: CASSMFPRGLSSAGELFF.

This clone was seen a single time. The chain carries TRBV7-8 and TRBJ2-7; D gene unclear. V lost 3 bases and J lost 0, with 6 bases in between. Germline CDR1 and CDR2: SGHVS and FQNEAQ. The CDR3 sequence is 13 residues long. The DNA of the CDR3 is TGTGCCAGCAGCTTTGGTAACTCCTACGAGCAGTACTTC. It translates to CASSFGNSYEQYF.

This clone has just a few counts. The chain carries TRBV28 and TRBJ2-1; D is ambiguous. CDR3 length: 14 amino acids. Between the trimmed V and J ends, which lost 2 bases and 0 bases, there was a span of 5 bases. Germline V lookup: CDR1 MDHEN, CDR2 SYDVKM. The CDR3 bases are TGTGCCAGCAGTTTAATAAGCTCCTACAATGAGCAGTTCTTC. This translates into CASSLISSYNEQFF.

V and J are TRBV7-9 and TRBJ2-3; 9 bases are shared with TRBD1. V trimming: 5 bases; J trimming: 3 bases; junction bases outside the gene matches: 6. Germline CDR1 reads SEHNR; CDR2 reads FQNEAQ (reference sequence). The CDR3 runs 15 residues. The CDR3 here is CASSTRQGVTDTQYF. CDR3 nucleotides: TGTGCCAGCAGCACTCGACAGGGGGTAACAGATACGCAGTATTTT.

The chain is built from TRBV10-3 and TRBJ1-1; D gene unclear. V gave up 3 bases and J gave up 4 bases, with 15 bases separating them. The CDR3 sequence is 15 residues long. The V gene's germline CDR1 is ENHRY and CDR2 SYGVKD. The CDR3 bases are TGTGCCATCAGTGATCGGAAGGGCGGTGGCACTGAAGCTTTCTTT. Amino acids: CAISDRKGGGTEAFF.

V and J are TRBV29-1 and TRBJ1-4; D call uncertain. V lost 6 bases and J 7 bases, leaving 15 bases between the germline ends. Germline V gene data show CDR1 as SQVTM and CDR2 as ANQGSEA. CDR3 length: 13 amino acids. CDR3 protein: CSVTVGVAEKLFF. CDR3 coding DNA: TGCAGCGTAACGGTCGGAGTCGCTGAAAAACTGTTTTTT. Full variable domain (outside the CDR3, taken from reference TRBV29-1 and TRBJ1-4): SAVISQKPSRDICQRGTSLTIQCQVDSQVTMMFWYRQQPGQSLTLIATANQGSEATYESGFVIDKFPISRPNLTFSTLTVSNMSPEDSSIYLCSVTVGVAEKLFFGSGTQLSVL.

The V call is TRBV13, the J call TRBJ2-4; D is ambiguous. The V gene's germline CDR1 is PRHDT and CDR2 FYEKMQ (reference sequence). This CDR3 has 13 residues. Trimming shortened V by 7 bases and J by 0 bases, and 7 bases separated the two germline ends. Written as DNA, the CDR3 is TGTGCCAGCACGAGTCTAGCCAAAAACATTCAGTACTTC. It specifies CASTSLAKNIQYF.

This clone is a singleton in its sample. The V call is TRBV27, the J call TRBJ1-2; D is ambiguous. Trimming stripped 3 bases from V and 4 bases from J, with 9 bases between. This CDR3 comprises 13 residues. Germline V CDR1 and CDR2: MNHEY, SMNVEV (reference sequence). Here the CDR3 DNA reads TGTGCCAGCAGTTTCGGCCGCACCTATGGCTACACCTTC. Its protein is CASSFGRTYGYTF.

The chain carries TRBV14 and TRBJ2-1; D may be TRBD2 (5 bases). The CDR3 length is 15 residues. CDR1 and CDR2 (germline): SGHDN, FVKESK. Trimming took off 6 bases at V and 1 base at J, with 13 bases between the two ends. This CDR3 reads CASRGSASSYNEQFF. The CDR3 DNA is TGTGCCAGCAGGGGTAGCGCCTCATCCTACAATGAGCAGTTCTTC.

The chain combines TRBV19 with TRBJ1-5; TRBD1 matches at 7 bases. Germline V gene data show CDR1 as LNHDA and CDR2 as SQIVND (reference sequence). V shed 3 bases and J 7 bases; nucleotides not matched to a gene: 3. CDR3 length: 13 residues. This CDR3 reads CASSIGQEQPQHF. In DNA form, the CDR3 reads TGTGCCAGTAGTATCGGACAGGAACAGCCCCAGCATTTT.

The rearrangement uses TRBV15 and TRBJ2-2; 8 bases line up with TRBD1. CDR1 is LNHNV and CDR2 is YYDKDF in the germline V gene (reference sequence). CDR3 length equals 18 residues. V dropped 0 bases and J dropped 7; count of bases not matched to a gene: 13. The CDR3 protein is CATSRDFSQGALDGELFF. The CDR3 DNA reads TGTGCCACCAGCAGAGACTTTTCCCAGGGGGCGCTTGACGGGGAGCTGTTTTTT.

The V call is TRBV29-1, the J call TRBJ2-7; a possible D gene is TRBD2 (6 bases). V was shortened by 4 bases and J by 3 bases, with 10 bases between the two germline ends. The CDR3 has 12 residues. Germline V lookup: CDR1 SQVTM, CDR2 ANQGSEA. The chain's CDR3 is CSVGASDYEQYF. CDR3 in DNA: TGCAGCGTTGGAGCTAGCGACTACGAGCAGTACTTC.

In the case of this clone: Other nucleotide sequences from this sample produce the same CDR3. This chain links TRBV27 with TRBJ1-5; D unclear. This CDR3 contains 13 residues. CDR1 and CDR2 (germline): MNHEY, SMNVEV (reference sequence). V lost 0 bases to trimming and J lost 7 bases, with 7 bases between them. The CDR3: CASSLSGNQPQHF. CDR3 sequence (DNA): TGTGCCAGCAGTTTATCAGGTAACCAGCCCCAGCATTTT.

The V gene is TRBV6-5, the J gene TRBJ2-7; no firm D call. V lost 7 bases to trimming and J lost 5 bases, with 12 bases between them. Germline CDR1 MNHEY, CDR2 SVGAGI. The CDR3 loop spans 12 amino acids. The CDR3 is CASTDWHNEQYF. CDR3 nucleotides: TGTGCCAGCACCGACTGGCATAACGAGCAGTACTTC.

The V gene is TRBV21-1, the J gene TRBJ2-5. TRBV21-1 is a pseudogene segment. This CDR3 contains 15 residues. The CDR3 reads CASSRGRTEKETQYF. CDR3 in DNA: TGTGCCAGCAGCAGAGGGAGGACAGAAAAAGAGACCCAGTACTTC.

The chain links TRBV4-1 to TRBJ2-3; no reliable D call. V lost 1 base and J 5 bases, leaving 7 bases between the germline ends. Germline values: CDR1 MGHRA, CDR2 YSYEKL. This CDR3 region has 13 residues. Written as DNA, the CDR3 is TGCGCCAGCAGCCAAGGGTTAGGAGATACGCAGTATTTT. Encoded protein: CASSQGLGDTQYF.

The chain combines TRBV4-2 with TRBJ2-7, with a weak D call TRBD2 (7 bases). V was pared by 0 bases and J by 6 bases, with 12 bases between. Per the germline V gene, CDR1 is LGHNA and CDR2 is YNFKEQ. The CDR3 runs 14 residues. The CDR3 loop reads CASSQDPGGPEQYF. For the CDR3, the DNA is TGTGCCAGCAGCCAAGATCCGGGGGGCCCCGAGCAGTACTTC.

The gene calls are TRBV2 and TRBJ2-7; the match to TRBD2 covers 9 bases. Germline CDR1 and CDR2: SNHLY and FYNNEI. This CDR3 region has 15 residues. Trimming at V came to 1 base and at J to 2 bases, leaving 3 bases not matched to a gene. The CDR3 nucleotides read TGTGCCAGCAGTGAAGGTGCTAGCGGGGCCTACGAGCAGTACTTC. This sequence encodes CASSEGASGAYEQYF.

This chain connects TRBV5-5 to TRBJ2-7; 13 bases are shared with TRBD2. This CDR3 is 18 amino acids long. With 4 bases clipped from V and 0 bases from J, the junction kept 10 bases outside the gene matches. Germline assignment: CDR1 SGHKS and CDR2 YYEKEE (reference sequence). CDR3 nucleotides: TGTGCCAGCAGCCTGGCTTGGACTAGCGGGGGAAGCTCCTACGAGCAGTACTTC. This translates into CASSLAWTSGGSSYEQYF.

The rearrangement uses TRBV30 and TRBJ1-1; D not resolved. The CDR3 contains 11 residues. Trimming took 5 bases from V and 5 from J, leaving 9 bases between them. CDR1 and CDR2 (germline): GTSNPN, SVGIG (reference sequence). The CDR3 DNA reads as TGTGCCTGGTCCGCTGAAACTGAAGCTTTCTTT. Translated: CAWSAETEAFF.

This chain links TRBV10-1 with TRBJ1-1; 9 positions match TRBD1. V was pared by 3 bases and J by 2 bases, with 7 bases of the junction left unmatched. The CDR3 extends over 16 amino acids. Per germline, CDR1 WNHNN and CDR2 SYGVQD (reference sequence). The CDR3 DNA is TGCGCCAGCAGTGACTACAGGGGGCTAAATAACACTGAAGCTTTCTTT. Translating gives CASSDYRGLNNTEAFF.

This clone has more than one count but fewer than ten. The junction departs from germline at one end; a sequencing error may be responsible. The chain is built from TRBV6-5 and TRBJ2-1; possible D gene TRBD2, 5 bases. This CDR3 is 14 amino acids long. Germline V gene sequence: CDR1 MNHEY, CDR2 SVGAGI. DNA for the CDR3: TGTGCCAGCACTACGGACTTTTCCTCCAATGAGCAGTTCTTC. Its translation is CASTTDFSSNEQFF.